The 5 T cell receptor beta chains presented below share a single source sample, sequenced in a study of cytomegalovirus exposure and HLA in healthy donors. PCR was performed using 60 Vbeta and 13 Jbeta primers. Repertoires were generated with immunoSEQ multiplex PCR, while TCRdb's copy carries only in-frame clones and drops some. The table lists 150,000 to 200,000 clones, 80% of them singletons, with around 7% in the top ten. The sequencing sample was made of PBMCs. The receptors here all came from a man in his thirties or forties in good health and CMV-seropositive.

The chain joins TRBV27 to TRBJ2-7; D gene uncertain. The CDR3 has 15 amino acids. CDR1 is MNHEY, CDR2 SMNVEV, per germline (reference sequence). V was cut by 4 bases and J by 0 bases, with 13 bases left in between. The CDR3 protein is CASSSPAGVSYEQYF. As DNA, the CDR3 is TGTGCCAGCAGTTCTCCGGCAGGCGTCTCCTACGAGCAGTACTTC.

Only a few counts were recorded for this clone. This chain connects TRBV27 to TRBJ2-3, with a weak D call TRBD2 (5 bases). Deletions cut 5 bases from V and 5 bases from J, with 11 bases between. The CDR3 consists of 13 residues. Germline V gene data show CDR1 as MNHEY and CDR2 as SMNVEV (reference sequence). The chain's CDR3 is CASSPSEGDTQYF. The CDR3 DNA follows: TGTGCCAGCAGTCCCAGTGAGGGAGATACGCAGTATTTT.

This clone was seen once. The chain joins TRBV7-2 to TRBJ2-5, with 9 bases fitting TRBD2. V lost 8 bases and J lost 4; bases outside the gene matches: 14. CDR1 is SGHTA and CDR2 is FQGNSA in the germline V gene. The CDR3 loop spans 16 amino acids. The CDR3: CASAARGGGASETQYF. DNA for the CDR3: TGTGCCAGCGCCGCGCGGGGCGGGGGGGCCTCAGAGACCCAGTACTTC.

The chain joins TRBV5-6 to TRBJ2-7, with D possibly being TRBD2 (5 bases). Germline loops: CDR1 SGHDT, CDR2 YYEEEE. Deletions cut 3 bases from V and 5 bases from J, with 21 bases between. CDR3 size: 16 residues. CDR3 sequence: CASSSPDFLLRDEQYF. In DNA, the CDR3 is TGTGCCAGCAGCTCCCCGGACTTTCTTTTAAGGGACGAGCAGTACTTC.

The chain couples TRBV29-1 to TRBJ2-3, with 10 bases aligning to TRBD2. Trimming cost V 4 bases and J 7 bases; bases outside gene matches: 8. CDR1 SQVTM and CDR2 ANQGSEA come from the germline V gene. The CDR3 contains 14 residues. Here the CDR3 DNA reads TGCAGCGTTGCCGAACTAGCGGGGATCCATACGCAGTATTTT. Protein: CSVAELAGIHTQYF.